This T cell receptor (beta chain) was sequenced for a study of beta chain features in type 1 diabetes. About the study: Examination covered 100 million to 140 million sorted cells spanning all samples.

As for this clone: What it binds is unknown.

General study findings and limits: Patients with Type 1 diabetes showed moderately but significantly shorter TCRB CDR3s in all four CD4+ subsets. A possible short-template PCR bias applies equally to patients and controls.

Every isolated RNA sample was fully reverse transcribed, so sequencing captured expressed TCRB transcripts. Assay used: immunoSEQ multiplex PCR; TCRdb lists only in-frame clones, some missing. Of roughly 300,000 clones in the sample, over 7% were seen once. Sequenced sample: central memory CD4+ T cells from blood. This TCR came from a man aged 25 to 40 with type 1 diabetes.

The CDR3 DNA reads as TGTGCCAGCACTCGGACTAGTGGGGCCTACGAGCAGTACTTC. Translating it yields CASTRTSGAYEQYF. The V gene is TRBV7-8, the J gene TRBJ2-7; 7 nucleotides align to TRBD2. Germline V gives CDR1 SGHVS, CDR2 FQNEAQ. Trimming cost V 7 bases and J 2 bases; bases outside gene matches: 8. This CDR3 contains 14 residues.